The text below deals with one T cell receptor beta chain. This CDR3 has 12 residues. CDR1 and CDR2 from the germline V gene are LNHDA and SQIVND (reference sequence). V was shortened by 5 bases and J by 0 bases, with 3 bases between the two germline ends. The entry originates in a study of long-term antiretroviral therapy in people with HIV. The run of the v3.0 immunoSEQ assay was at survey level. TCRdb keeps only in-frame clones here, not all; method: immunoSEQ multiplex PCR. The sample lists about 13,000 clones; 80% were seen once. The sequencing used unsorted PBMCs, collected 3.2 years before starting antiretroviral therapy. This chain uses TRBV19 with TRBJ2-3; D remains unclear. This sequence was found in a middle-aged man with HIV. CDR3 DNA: TGTGCCAGTAGTCAAAGCACAGATACGCAGTATTTT. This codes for CASSQSTDTQYF.